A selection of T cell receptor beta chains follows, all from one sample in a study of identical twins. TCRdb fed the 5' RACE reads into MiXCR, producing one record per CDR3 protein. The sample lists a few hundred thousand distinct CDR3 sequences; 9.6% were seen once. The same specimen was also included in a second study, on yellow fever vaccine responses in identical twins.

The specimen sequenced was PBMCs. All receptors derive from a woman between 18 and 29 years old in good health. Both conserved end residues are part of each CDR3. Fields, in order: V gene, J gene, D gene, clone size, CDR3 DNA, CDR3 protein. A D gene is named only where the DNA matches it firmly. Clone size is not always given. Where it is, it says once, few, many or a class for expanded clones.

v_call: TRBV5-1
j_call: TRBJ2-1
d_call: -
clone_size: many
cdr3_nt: TGCGCCAGCAGCTTGGAGGACAGTCGATCTGAGCAGTTCTTC
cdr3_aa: CASSLEDSRSEQFF

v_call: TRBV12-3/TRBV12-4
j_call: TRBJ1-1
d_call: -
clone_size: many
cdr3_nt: TGTGCCAGCAGTTCCACCGGGGTCACTGAAGCTTTCTTT
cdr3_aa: CASSSTGVTEAFF

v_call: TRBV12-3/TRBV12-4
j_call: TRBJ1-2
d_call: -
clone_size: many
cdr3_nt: TGTGCCAGCAGTTTAGGGGCAGGGAATGGCTACACCTTC
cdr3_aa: CASSLGAGNGYTF

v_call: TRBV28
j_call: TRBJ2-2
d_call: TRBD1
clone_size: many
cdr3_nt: TGTGCCAGCAGTTCACAGGGGGGAAACACCGGGGAGCTGTTTTTT
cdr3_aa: CASSSQGGNTGELFF

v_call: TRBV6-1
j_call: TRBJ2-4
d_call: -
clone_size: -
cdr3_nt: TGTGCCAGCAGTGAAACCGGCATTCAGTACTTC
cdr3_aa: CASSETGIQYF

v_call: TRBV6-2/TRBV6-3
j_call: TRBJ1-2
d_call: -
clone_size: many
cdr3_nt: TGTGCCAGCAGCTATTCCTTCTATGGCTACACCTTC
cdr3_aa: CASSYSFYGYTF

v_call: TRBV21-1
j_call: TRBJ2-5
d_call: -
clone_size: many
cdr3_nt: TGTGCCAGCAGCAAAGACCGGACAGGGGGCTGCAATCAAGAGACCCAGTACTTC
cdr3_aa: CASSKDRTGGCNQETQYF

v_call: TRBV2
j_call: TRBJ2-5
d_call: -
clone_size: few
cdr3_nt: TGTGCCAGCAGTGAAGCGCTTGGAGAGACCCAGTACTTC
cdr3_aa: CASSEALGETQYF

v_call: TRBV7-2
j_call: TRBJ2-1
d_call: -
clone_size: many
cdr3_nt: TGTGCCAGCAGCTCGGACAGTTACAATGAGCAGTTCTTC
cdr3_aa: CASSSDSYNEQFF

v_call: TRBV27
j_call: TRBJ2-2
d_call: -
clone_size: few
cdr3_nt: TGTGCCAGCCGACCGCAGGGCGGCCACGGGGAGCTGTTTTTT
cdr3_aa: CASRPQGGHGELFF

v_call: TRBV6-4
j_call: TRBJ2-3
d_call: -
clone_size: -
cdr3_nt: TGTGCCAGCAGTGATTCTGGGGCGGACACAGATACGCAGTATTTT
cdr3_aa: CASSDSGADTDTQYF

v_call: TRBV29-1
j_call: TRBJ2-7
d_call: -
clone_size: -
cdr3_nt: TGCAGCGCCCTAAGAGAATACGAGCAGTACTTC
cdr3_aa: CSALREYEQYF

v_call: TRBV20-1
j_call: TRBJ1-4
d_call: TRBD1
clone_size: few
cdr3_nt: TGCAGTGCTACCACAGGGGCCACCAATGAAAAACTGTTTTTT
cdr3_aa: CSATTGATNEKLFF